These T cell receptor beta chains were read from a single sample in a study of blood T cell repertoires in COVID-19. Libraries were prepared by immunoSEQ multiplex PCR; TCRdb keeps only in-frame clonotypes and omits some of them. The top ten clones hold approximately 2% of a sample with about 33,000 clones, over 75% of them seen once. Sequenced input: peripheral blood. These receptors came from a human donor in a cohort sampled during active COVID-19. Both conserved end residues are part of each CDR3. D genes are given only for firm matches. Some rows mark clone size as missing; the rest say once, few, many or name a class of expanded clone.

14	TRBV2	TRBJ1-3	.	few	CASISGTTGNTIYF	TGTGCCAGCATTTCCGGGACAACTGGAAACACCATATATTTT
16	TRBV7-7	TRBJ2-3	TRBD2	.	CASSPLAGGSTDTQYF	TGTGCTAGCAGCCCTCTAGCGGGGGGTAGCACAGATACGCAGTATTTT
15	TRBV15	TRBJ2-7	TRBD1	.	CATSRGQGLDYEQYF	TGTGCCACCAGCAGAGGACAGGGGTTGGACTACGAGCAGTACTTC
17	TRBV19	TRBJ1-6	TRBD1	.	CASSTLPGGARNSPLHF	TGTGCCAGTAGTACCCTCCCAGGGGGTGCCAGGAATTCACCCCTCCACTTT
12	TRBV6-5	TRBJ1-2	TRBD1	.	CASTRDSYGYTF	TGTGCCAGCACCCGGGACAGCTATGGCTACACCTTC
15	TRBV19	TRBJ2-7	.	.	CASSMLQGDFYEQYF	TGTGCCAGTAGTATGCTCCAGGGGGACTTCTACGAGCAGTACTTC
14	TRBV19	TRBJ1-4	.	.	CASSTSATNEKLFF	TGTGCCAGTAGTACGTCAGCAACTAATGAAAAACTGTTTTTT
15	TRBV2	TRBJ2-7	TRBD1	.	CASSDLGDSPYEQYF	TGTGCCAGCAGTGATCTGGGGGACAGTCCCTACGAGCAGTACTTC
17	TRBV5-1	TRBJ2-7	.	.	CASSLEVWTESSYEQYF	TGCGCCAGCAGCTTGGAGGTTTGGACAGAATCCTCCTACGAGCAGTACTTC
14	TRBV2	TRBJ2-3	.	.	CASRASQGSDTQYF	TGTGCCAGCAGGGCCTCACAGGGTTCAGATACGCAGTATTTT
14	TRBV11-2	TRBJ2-5	.	.	CASSPRTGKETQYF	TGTGCCAGCAGCCCCAGAACAGGGAAGGAGACCCAGTACTTC
15	TRBV19	TRBJ1-6	TRBD1	once	CASSFRGQGNSPLHF	TGTGCCAGTAGTTTCCGGGGACAGGGGAATTCACCCCTCCACTTT
16	TRBV5-1	TRBJ1-3	.	.	CASSSGSGSSGNTIYF	TGCGCCAGCAGCTCTGGCTCGGGAAGCTCTGGAAACACCATATATTTT
15	TRBV19	TRBJ1-2	TRBD1	.	CASSLQTGVNYGYTF	TGTGCCAGTAGTCTCCAAACAGGGGTTAACTATGGCTACACCTTC
14	TRBV4-1	TRBJ1-5	.	.	CASSQVQFNQPQHF	TGCGCCAGCAGCCAAGTACAGTTCAATCAGCCCCAGCATTTT
14	TRBV4-1	TRBJ2-1	.	.	CASSQVPDYNEQFF	TGCGCCAGCAGCCAAGTACCAGACTACAATGAGCAGTTCTTC
18	TRBV28	TRBJ2-1	TRBD2	.	CASSFLSGTSGRDNEQFF	TGCGCCAGCAGTTTTCTATCCGGGACTAGCGGGAGGGACAATGAGCAGTTCTTC
14	TRBV11-1	TRBJ2-2	.	.	CASSFRDLTGELFF	TGTGCCAGCAGCTTCAGGGATTTAACCGGGGAGCTGTTTTTT
16	TRBV30	TRBJ2-3	TRBD2	once	CAWSVLAGGFTDTQYF	TGTGCCTGGAGTGTCCTAGCGGGGGGTTTCACAGATACGCAGTATTTT
14	TRBV27	TRBJ1-1	.	medium-sized	CASMVGGVNTEAFF	TGTGCCAGCATGGTGGGGGGGGTGAACACTGAAGCTTTCTTT
15	TRBV19	TRBJ2-1	TRBD1	few	CASSAGTGTRKEQFF	TGTGCCAGTAGTGCCGGGACAGGGACTCGCAAAGAGCAGTTCTTC
18	TRBV10-3	TRBJ2-3	TRBD2	.	CAISARTSGGTSTDTQYF	TGTGCCATCAGTGCACGGACTAGCGGGGGGACTAGCACAGATACGCAGTATTTT
17	TRBV5-4	TRBJ2-1	TRBD2	.	CASSLAAGGLAGLEQFF	TGTGCCAGCAGCTTGGCAGCGGGGGGGCTAGCCGGGTTGGAGCAGTTCTTC
16	TRBV7-9	TRBJ2-5	.	once	CASSSLGSSEQETQYF	TGTGCCAGCAGCTCCCTCGGCTCTAGCGAACAAGAGACCCAGTACTTC
15	TRBV29-1	TRBJ1-1	TRBD1	.	CSVEGQGGWGTEAFF	TGCAGCGTTGAAGGTCAAGGGGGCTGGGGCACTGAAGCTTTCTTT
13	TRBV28	TRBJ1-2	.	.	CASSYYRSYGYTF	TGTGCCAGCAGTTATTACAGGTCCTATGGCTACACCTTC
15	TRBV4-1	TRBJ2-1	TRBD1	.	CASSQEGQGANEQFF	TGCGCCAGCAGCCAAGAGGGACAGGGGGCTAATGAGCAGTTCTTC
12	TRBV18	TRBJ1-1	.	.	CASSALQGAAFF	TGTGCCAGCTCTGCATTACAGGGTGCAGCTTTCTTT
18	TRBV5-1	TRBJ1-6	.	.	CASSLSSVKSSYNSPLHF	TGCGCCAGCAGCTTGTCTTCGGTTAAGAGCTCCTATAATTCACCCCTCCACTTT
14	TRBV5-1	TRBJ1-1	.	.	CASSLVDKNTEAFF	TGCGCCAGCAGCTTGGTCGACAAGAACACTGAAGCTTTCTTT
15	TRBV4-2	TRBJ1-1	.	few	CASSQSAGGRTEAFF	TGTGCCAGCAGCCAGTCCGCCGGGGGGAGGACTGAAGCTTTCTTT
13	TRBV12-5	TRBJ2-7	.	.	CASGETVSYEQYF	TGTGCTAGTGGAGAAACGGTTTCCTACGAGCAGTACTTC
15	TRBV13	TRBJ1-6	TRBD1	.	CASSQAGLSSQGIHF	TGTGCCAGCAGCCAAGCCGGACTGTCCTCACAGGGGATCCACTTT
16	TRBV3-1/TRBV3-2	TRBJ1-6	.	.	CASSPSGQFSNSPLHF	TGTGCCAGCAGCCCAAGTGGACAGTTTTCAAATTCACCCCTCCACTTT
16	TRBV5-1	TRBJ2-7	TRBD1	.	CASSTASGTGTYEQYF	TGCGCCAGCAGCACGGCATCCGGGACAGGGACCTACGAGCAGTACTTC
14	TRBV2	TRBJ2-1	TRBD2	.	CASSELAAYNEQFF	TGTGCCAGCAGTGAACTAGCGGCATACAATGAGCAGTTCTTC
14	TRBV19	TRBJ2-1	.	.	CASSKGYSYNEQFF	TGTGCCAGTAGTAAGGGGTACTCCTACAATGAGCAGTTCTTC
15	TRBV25-1	TRBJ2-2	.	.	CASSDPGSHTGELFF	TGTGCCAGCAGTGACCCGGGTTCCCACACCGGGGAGCTGTTTTTT
15	TRBV3-1/TRBV3-2	TRBJ1-2	TRBD1	.	CASSQRDSSFYGYTF	TGTGCCAGCAGCCAGAGGGACAGCTCTTTCTATGGCTACACCTTC
14	TRBV5-1	TRBJ2-5	.	.	CASSLQGGRETQYF	TGCGCCAGCAGCTTGCAGGGGGGACGGGAGACCCAGTACTTC
13	TRBV27	TRBJ2-1	TRBD2	.	CASSLNGGSEQFF	TGTGCCAGCAGTTTAAACGGGGGGTCTGAGCAGTTCTTC
13	TRBV6-5	TRBJ2-7	.	.	CASTLTRGTEQYF	TGTGCCAGCACCCTCACCCGGGGAACCGAGCAGTACTTC
17	TRBV7-2	TRBJ2-1	TRBD2	.	CASSLTYGLAGVDEQFF	TGTGCCAGCAGCCTCACCTATGGACTAGCGGGAGTGGATGAGCAGTTCTTC
15	TRBV30	TRBJ2-1	TRBD2	.	CAWSLRRRGGNEQFF	TGTGCCTGGAGTCTTAGGAGGCGGGGGGGCAATGAGCAGTTCTTC
13	TRBV15	TRBJ2-7	.	.	CATSRVRQDEQYF	TGTGCCACCAGCAGAGTACGACAGGACGAGCAGTACTTC
15	TRBV10-2	TRBJ1-2	.	.	CASSESTSGESGYTF	TGCGCCAGCAGTGAGTCGACGTCGGGGGAGAGTGGCTACACCTTC
13	TRBV28	TRBJ2-3	.	.	CASSSALADTQYF	TGTGCCAGCAGCTCAGCGTTGGCAGATACGCAGTATTTT
14	TRBV5-4	TRBJ1-5	TRBD1	.	CASSLAGGSQPQHF	TGTGCCAGCAGCTTGGCAGGGGGAAGTCAGCCCCAGCATTTT
16	TRBV7-3	TRBJ2-1	.	.	CASSLRAASSYNEQFF	TGTGCCAGCAGCTTAAGAGCAGCGAGCTCCTACAATGAGCAGTTCTTC
16	TRBV28	TRBJ2-7	.	.	CASSYAAGQVGYEQYF	TGTGCCAGCAGTTATGCGGCGGGCCAGGTAGGATACGAGCAGTACTTC
17	TRBV27	TRBJ1-1	TRBD1	.	CASSLVGTGGLDTEAFF	TGTGCCAGCAGTTTGGTTGGGACAGGGGGCTTGGACACTGAAGCTTTCTTT